The 9 T cell receptor beta chains below were found in one sample sequenced in a study of T cell changes during pregnancy in multiple sclerosis. TCRdb's table, derived via immunoSEQ multiplex PCR, lists solely in-frame clones and lacks some. The data contain some 40,000 clones, about 88% of them singletons. The sample consisted of CD4+ T cells from peripheral blood mononuclear cells, taken in the first trimester of pregnancy. These receptor sequences come from a female donor with multiple sclerosis, enrolled in a pregnancy study.

The V gene is TRBV7-9, the J gene TRBJ2-6; a possible D gene is TRBD2 (5 bases). V lost 6 bases, J lost 0 bases, and 12 bases lay in between. The CDR3 spans 16 residues. The germline gives CDR1 SEHNR, CDR2 FQNEAQ (reference sequence). The CDR3 loop reads CASRARADSGANVLTF. The CDR3 DNA sequence: TGTGCCAGCAGGGCGAGGGCGGACTCTGGGGCCAACGTCCTGACTTTC.

The chain combines TRBV9 with TRBJ1-4; 7 bases fit TRBD1. Germline-derived CDR1 and CDR2 are SGDLS and YYNGEE. The CDR3 contains 15 residues. V trimming: 4 bases; J trimming: 7 bases; junction bases outside the gene matches: 10. The CDR3: CASSLSQGNFEKLFF. The CDR3 DNA reads TGTGCCAGCAGCTTATCACAGGGGAATTTTGAAAAACTGTTTTTT.

In this sample, this clone turned up once. The chain links TRBV9 to TRBJ2-4; 8 nucleotides match TRBD2. CDR3 length equals 16 residues. V trimming: 4 bases; J trimming: 2 bases; junction bases outside the gene matches: 8. Looked up from germline, CDR1 is SGDLS and CDR2 is YYNGEE. The CDR3 loop is CASSSGGGRPKNIQYF. The CDR3 DNA reads TGTGCCAGCAGCTCCGGGGGGGGGCGCCCCAAAAACATTCAGTACTTC.

This clone was observed once. The rearrangement links TRBV27 to TRBJ1-1; no reliable D call. Germline V CDR1 and CDR2: MNHEY, SMNVEV (reference sequence). This CDR3 spans 14 amino acids. V gave up 5 bases and J gave up 1 base, with 11 bases separating them. Here the CDR3 reads CASSPLGGNTEAFF. The CDR3 DNA follows: TGTGCCAGCAGTCCCTTAGGAGGGAACACTGAAGCTTTCTTT.

V gene TRBV2 combines with J gene TRBJ1-1; D is unclear. The CDR3 sequence is 13 residues long. V dropped 7 bases and J dropped 4 bases, with 13 bases sitting between them. The germline V gene has CDR1 SNHLY and CDR2 FYNNEI. The CDR3 DNA reads TGTGCCAGCATCCTAGACCGGGGCACTGAAGCTTTCTTT. Protein product: CASILDRGTEAFF.

This clone turned up a few times. The rearrangement joins TRBV12-5 to TRBJ2-7, with D possibly TRBD1 on 5 matching bases. CDR3 length: 14 residues. Between the trimmed V and J ends, which lost 0 bases and 10 bases, there was a span of 16 bases. CDR1 is LGHNT, CDR2 FRNRAP, per germline. The CDR3 nucleotides are TGTGCTAGTGGTTTGGTACTCCAGGGAAGTCCCCAGTACTTC. It is translated as CASGLVLQGSPQYF.

This sequence joins TRBV27 and TRBJ2-1; D may be TRBD2 (6 bases). The CDR3 has 15 residues. Germline CDR1 reads MNHEY; CDR2 reads SMNVEV (reference sequence). V was cut by 6 bases and J by 9 bases, with 21 bases left in between. CDR3 sequence (DNA): TGTGCCAGCAGGATGGGGGGTGGGGGGTTTAGTGAGCAGTTCTTC. It is translated as CASRMGGGGFSEQFF.

The rearrangement links TRBV5-1 to TRBJ2-1; TRBD2 is a possible D gene (6 bases). Trimming cost V 0 bases and J 7 bases, with 20 bases left between them. The CDR3 runs to 17 residues. Germline V gene data show CDR1 as SGHRS and CDR2 as YFSETQ. Written as DNA, the CDR3 is TGCGCCAGCAGCTTGGGGTTTGGTAGCGGTCGATCGAATGAGCAGTTCTTC. Protein product: CASSLGFGSGRSNEQFF.

V is TRBV19 and J is TRBJ1-5, with D possibly being TRBD1 (5 bases). The V end was cut by 5 bases, the J end by 1 base, with 9 bases between. CDR1 is LNHDA and CDR2 is SQIVND in the germline V gene (reference sequence). The CDR3 is 14 residues long. This CDR3 is CASSLGLSNQPQHF. CDR3 in DNA: TGTGCCAGTAGTCTGGGACTCAGCAATCAGCCCCAGCATTTT.